Listed here is a single T cell receptor beta chain. Genomic DNA was extracted from every available blood leukocyte. This table comes from immunoSEQ multiplex PCR, and its TCRdb copy is limited to in-frame clones, with some not included. Of 40,000 to 45,000 clones in the sample, approximately 95% were seen once. The data are from a study of human thymus T cells. Material: blood. This clonotype was sampled from a boy under two years old with a congenital heart defect but otherwise immunologically healthy.

This chain's CDR3 is CASSESTVQGTQYF. CDR3 coding DNA: TGCGCCAGCAGTGAGTCGACTGTACAGGGTACGCAGTATTTT. This chain connects TRBV10-2 to TRBJ2-3; a possible D gene is TRBD1 (6 bases). The CDR3 length is 14 residues. V was clipped by 0 bases and J by 8 bases, with 12 bases between them. The germline V gene has CDR1 WSHSY and CDR2 SAAADI.